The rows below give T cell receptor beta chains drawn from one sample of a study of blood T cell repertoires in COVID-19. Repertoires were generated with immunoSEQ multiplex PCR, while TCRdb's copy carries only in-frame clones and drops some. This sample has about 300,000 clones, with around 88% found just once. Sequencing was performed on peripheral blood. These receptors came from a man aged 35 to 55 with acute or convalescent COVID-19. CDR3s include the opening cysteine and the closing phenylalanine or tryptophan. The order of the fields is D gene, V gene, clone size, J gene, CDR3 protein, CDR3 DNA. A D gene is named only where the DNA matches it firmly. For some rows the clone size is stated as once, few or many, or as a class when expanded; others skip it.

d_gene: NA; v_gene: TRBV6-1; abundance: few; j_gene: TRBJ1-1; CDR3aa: CASSEYFGPPGTEAFF; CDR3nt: TGTGCCAGCAGTGAATACTTTGGGCCCCCAGGCACTGAAGCTTTCTTT
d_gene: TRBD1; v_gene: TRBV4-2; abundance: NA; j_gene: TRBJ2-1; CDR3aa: CASSLGPAAKGQGARNEQFF; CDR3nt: TGTGCCAGCAGCCTGGGGCCTGCAGCCAAGGGACAGGGGGCGCGGAATGAGCAGTTCTTC
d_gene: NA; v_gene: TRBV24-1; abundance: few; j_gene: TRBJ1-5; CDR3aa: CATSDLRGAPQHF; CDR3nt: TGTGCCACCAGTGATTTACGGGGGGCTCCCCAGCATTTT
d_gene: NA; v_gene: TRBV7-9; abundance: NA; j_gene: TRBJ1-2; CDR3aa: CASLSGRLYTGYTF; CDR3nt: TGTGCCAGCCTCTCTGGGAGGCTGTATACTGGCTACACCTTC
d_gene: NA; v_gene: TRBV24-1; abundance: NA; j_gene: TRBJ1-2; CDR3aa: CATSDPSSSTGYTF; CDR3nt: TGTGCCACCAGTGACCCCTCGTCGAGTACCGGCTACACCTTC
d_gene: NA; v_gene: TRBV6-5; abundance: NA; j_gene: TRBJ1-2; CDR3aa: CASRSPNMGKSYTF; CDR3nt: TGTGCCAGCCGATCCCCCAACATGGGCAAAAGCTACACCTTC
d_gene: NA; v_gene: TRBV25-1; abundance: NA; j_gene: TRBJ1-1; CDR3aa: CASGQLNTEAFF; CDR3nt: TGTGCCAGCGGACAACTCAACACTGAAGCTTTCTTT
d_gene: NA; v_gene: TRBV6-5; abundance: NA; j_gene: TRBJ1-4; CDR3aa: CASSYSGNEKLFF; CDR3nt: TGTGCCAGCAGTTACAGCGGTAATGAAAAACTGTTTTTT
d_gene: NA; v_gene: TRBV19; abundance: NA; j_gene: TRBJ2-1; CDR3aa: CASSIAGYNEQFF; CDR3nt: TGTGCCAGTAGTATAGCGGGGTACAATGAGCAGTTCTTC
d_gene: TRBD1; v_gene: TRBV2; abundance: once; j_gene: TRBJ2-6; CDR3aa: CASTYWGTVRPGANVLTF; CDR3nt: TGTGCCAGCACCTATTGGGGGACAGTGCGGCCTGGGGCCAACGTCCTGACTTTC
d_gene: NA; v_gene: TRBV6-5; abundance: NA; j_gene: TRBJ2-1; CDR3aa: CASSYRAVNNEQFF; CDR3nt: TGTGCCAGCAGCTATAGAGCTGTCAACAATGAGCAGTTCTTC
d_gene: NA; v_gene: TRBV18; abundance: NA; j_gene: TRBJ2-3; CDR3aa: CASSQSSTDTQYF; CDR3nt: TGTGCCAGCTCACAATCTAGCACAGATACGCAGTATTTT
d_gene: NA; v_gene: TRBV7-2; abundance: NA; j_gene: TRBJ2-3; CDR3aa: CASSLASGGTDTQYF; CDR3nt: TGTGCCAGCAGCTTAGCGTCCGGGGGCACAGATACGCAGTATTTT
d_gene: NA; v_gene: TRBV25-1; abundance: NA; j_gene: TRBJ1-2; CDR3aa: CASKDLLGRYGYTF; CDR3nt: TGTGCCAGCAAGGACCTCCTAGGGAGGTATGGCTACACCTTC
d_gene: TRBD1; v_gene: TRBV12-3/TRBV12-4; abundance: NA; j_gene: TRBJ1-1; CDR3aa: CASSLYRGTEAFF; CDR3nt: TGTGCCAGCAGTCTTTACAGGGGCACTGAAGCTTTCTTT
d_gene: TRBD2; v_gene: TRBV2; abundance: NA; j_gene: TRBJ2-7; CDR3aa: CASQAQLAGGYEQYF; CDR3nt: TGTGCCAGCCAAGCCCAACTAGCGGGGGGATACGAGCAGTACTTC
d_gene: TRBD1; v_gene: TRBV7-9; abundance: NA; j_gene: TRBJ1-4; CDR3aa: CASSLTGVNEKLFF; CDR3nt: TGTGCCAGCAGCTTAACAGGGGTTAATGAAAAACTGTTTTTT
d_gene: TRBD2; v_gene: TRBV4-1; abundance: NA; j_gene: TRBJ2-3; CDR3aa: CASSPSRQRGYTDTQYF; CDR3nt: TGCGCCAGCAGCCCTTCCCGGCAGCGGGGCTACACAGATACGCAGTATTTT
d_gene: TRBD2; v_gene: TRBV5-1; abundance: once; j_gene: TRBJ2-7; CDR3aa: CASSLGRGESEQYF; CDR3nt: TGCGCCAGCAGCTTGGGGCGGGGGGAGAGCGAGCAGTACTTC
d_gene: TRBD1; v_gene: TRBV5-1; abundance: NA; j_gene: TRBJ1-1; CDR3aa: CASSSLWTGSAGEAFF; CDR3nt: TGCGCCAGCAGCTCACTCTGGACAGGGAGTGCGGGTGAAGCTTTCTTT
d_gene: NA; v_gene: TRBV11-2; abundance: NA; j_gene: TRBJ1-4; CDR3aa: CASSFPTGQATNEKLFF; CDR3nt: TGTGCCAGCAGCTTTCCCACAGGGCAAGCAACTAATGAAAAACTGTTTTTT
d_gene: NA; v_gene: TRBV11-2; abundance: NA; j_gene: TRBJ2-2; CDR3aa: CASSRLNTANTGELFF; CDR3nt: TGTGCCAGCAGCCGCCTAAACACAGCGAACACCGGGGAGCTGTTTTTT
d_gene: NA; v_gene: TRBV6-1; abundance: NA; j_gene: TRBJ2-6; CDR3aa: CASSEVYSGANVLTF; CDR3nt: TGTGCCAGCAGTGAAGTTTATTCTGGGGCCAACGTCCTGACTTTC
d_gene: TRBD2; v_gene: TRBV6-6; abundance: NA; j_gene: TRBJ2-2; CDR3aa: CASSSGGGYGELFF; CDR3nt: TGTGCCAGCAGTTCCGGCGGGGGGTACGGGGAGCTGTTTTTT
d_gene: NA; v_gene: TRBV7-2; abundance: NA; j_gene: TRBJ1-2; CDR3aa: CASGDYYGYTF; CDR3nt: TGTGCCAGCGGCGACTACTATGGCTACACCTTC
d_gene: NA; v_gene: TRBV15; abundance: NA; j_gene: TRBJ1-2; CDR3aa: CATSSQGTLQGYGYTF; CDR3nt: TGTGCCACCAGCTCCCAGGGGACCCTCCAGGGCTATGGCTACACCTTC
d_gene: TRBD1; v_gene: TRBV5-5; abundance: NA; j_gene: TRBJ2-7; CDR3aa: CASSLNRDSSYEQYF; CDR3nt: TGTGCCAGCAGCTTAAACCGGGACAGTTCCTACGAGCAGTACTTC
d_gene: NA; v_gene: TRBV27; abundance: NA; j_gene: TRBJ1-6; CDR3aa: CASSFLAGARNSPLHF; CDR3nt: TGTGCCAGCAGTTTTTTAGCGGGGGCTCGGAATTCACCCCTCCACTTT
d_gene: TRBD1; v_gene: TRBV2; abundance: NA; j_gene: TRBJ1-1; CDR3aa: CASRAQGLGTEAFF; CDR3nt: TGTGCCAGCAGAGCACAGGGGTTGGGCACTGAAGCTTTCTTT
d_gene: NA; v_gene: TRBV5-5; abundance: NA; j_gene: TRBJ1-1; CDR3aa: CASSLVVFGITEAFF; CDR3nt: TGTGCCAGCAGCTTGGTGGTCTTCGGGATCACTGAAGCTTTCTTT
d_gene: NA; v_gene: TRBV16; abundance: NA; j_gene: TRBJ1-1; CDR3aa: CASSQQEGNTEAFF; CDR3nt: TGTGCCAGCAGCCAACAAGAGGGTAACACTGAAGCTTTCTTT
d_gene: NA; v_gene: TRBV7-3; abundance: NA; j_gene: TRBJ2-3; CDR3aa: CASSLLAADTQYF; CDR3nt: TGTGCCAGCAGCTTATTAGCGGCCGATACGCAGTATTTT
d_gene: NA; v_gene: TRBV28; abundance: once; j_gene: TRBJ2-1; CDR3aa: CASSLGDFYNEQFF; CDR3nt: TGTGCCAGCAGTTTGGGGGACTTCTACAATGAGCAGTTCTTC
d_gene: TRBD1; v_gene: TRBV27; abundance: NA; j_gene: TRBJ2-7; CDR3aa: CASSPRQGARGEQYF; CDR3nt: TGTGCCAGCAGTCCTCGACAGGGGGCGCGCGGCGAGCAGTACTTC
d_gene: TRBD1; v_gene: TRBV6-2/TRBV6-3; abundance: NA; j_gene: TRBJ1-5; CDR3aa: CASSYAGSGGEQPQHF; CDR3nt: TGTGCCAGCAGTTACGCTGGGTCAGGGGGAGAACAGCCCCAGCATTTT
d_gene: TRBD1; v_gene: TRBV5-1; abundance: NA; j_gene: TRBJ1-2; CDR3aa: CASSSRQGPDGYTF; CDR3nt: TGCGCCAGCAGCTCTCGACAGGGTCCGGATGGCTACACCTTC
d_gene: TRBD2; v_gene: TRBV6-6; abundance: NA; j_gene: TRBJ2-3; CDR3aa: CASSYGTSESTDTQYF; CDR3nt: TGTGCCAGCAGTTACGGGACTAGCGAGAGCACAGATACGCAGTATTTT
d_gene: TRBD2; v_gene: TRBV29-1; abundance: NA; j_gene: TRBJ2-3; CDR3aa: CSVEPSSGSTDTQYF; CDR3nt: TGCAGCGTTGAACCGTCTAGCGGGAGCACAGATACGCAGTATTTT
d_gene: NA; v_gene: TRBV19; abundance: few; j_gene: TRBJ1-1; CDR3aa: CASDRSRGASNTEAFF; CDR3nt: TGTGCCAGTGATAGGTCCCGGGGGGCGTCGAACACTGAAGCTTTCTTT
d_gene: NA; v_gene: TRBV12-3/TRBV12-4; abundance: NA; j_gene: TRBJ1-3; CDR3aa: CANRLTGGNTIYF; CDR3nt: TGTGCCAACCGCTTAACGGGGGGAAACACCATATATTTT
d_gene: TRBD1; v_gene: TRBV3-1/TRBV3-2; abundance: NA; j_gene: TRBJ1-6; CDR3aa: CASTPGQGESPLHF; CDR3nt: TGTGCCAGCACTCCGGGACAGGGAGAATCACCCCTCCACTTT
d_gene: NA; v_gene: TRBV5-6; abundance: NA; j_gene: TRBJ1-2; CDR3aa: CASSRGNYGYTF; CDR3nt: TGTGCCAGCAGCCGGGGGAACTATGGCTACACCTTC
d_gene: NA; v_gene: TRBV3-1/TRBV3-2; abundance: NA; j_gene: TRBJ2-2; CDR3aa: CASSLRGYGELFF; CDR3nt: TGTGCCAGCAGCCTACGGGGTTACGGGGAGCTGTTTTTT
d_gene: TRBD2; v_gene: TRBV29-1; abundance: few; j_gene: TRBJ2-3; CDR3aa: CSVAGGASTDTQYF; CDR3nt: TGCAGCGTGGCGGGGGGAGCTAGCACAGATACGCAGTATTTT
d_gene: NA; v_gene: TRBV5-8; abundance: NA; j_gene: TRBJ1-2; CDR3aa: CASSQKGVFSYGYTF; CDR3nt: TGTGCCAGCAGCCAAAAGGGAGTTTTTTCCTATGGCTACACCTTC
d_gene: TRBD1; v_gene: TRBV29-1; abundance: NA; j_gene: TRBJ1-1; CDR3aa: CSAVRTGDTEAFF; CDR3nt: TGCAGCGCTGTTAGGACAGGGGACACTGAAGCTTTCTTT
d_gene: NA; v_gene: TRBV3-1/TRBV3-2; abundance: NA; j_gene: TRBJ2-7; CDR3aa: CASSATGGAYEQYF; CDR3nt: TGTGCCAGCAGTGCTACAGGGGGGGCCTACGAGCAGTACTTC
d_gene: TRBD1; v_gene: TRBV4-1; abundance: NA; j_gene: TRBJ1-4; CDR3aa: CASSPGQGSNEKLFF; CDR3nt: TGCGCCAGCAGCCCCGGACAGGGCTCTAATGAAAAACTGTTTTTT
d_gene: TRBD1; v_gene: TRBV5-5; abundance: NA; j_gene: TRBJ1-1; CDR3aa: CASSLAQGALGTEAFF; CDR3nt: TGTGCCAGCAGCTTGGCACAGGGGGCGCTCGGGACTGAAGCTTTCTTT
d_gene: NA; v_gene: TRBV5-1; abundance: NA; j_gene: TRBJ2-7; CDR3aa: CASSLTAGPVGQYF; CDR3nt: TGCGCCAGCAGCTTAACAGCAGGGCCCGTAGGGCAGTACTTC
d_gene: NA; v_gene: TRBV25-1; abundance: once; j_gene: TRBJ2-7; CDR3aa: CASSARTASYEQYF; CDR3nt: TGTGCCAGCAGTGCCCGAACAGCCTCCTACGAGCAGTACTTC
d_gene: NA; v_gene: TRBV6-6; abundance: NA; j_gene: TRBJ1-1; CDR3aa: CASTLGRGEAFF; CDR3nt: TGTGCCAGCACCCTGGGGAGGGGGGAAGCTTTCTTT
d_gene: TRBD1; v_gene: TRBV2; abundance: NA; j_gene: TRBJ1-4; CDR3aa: CASSERGQTSTNEKLFF; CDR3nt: TGTGCCAGCAGTGAACGGGGACAGACCTCAACTAATGAAAAACTGTTTTTT
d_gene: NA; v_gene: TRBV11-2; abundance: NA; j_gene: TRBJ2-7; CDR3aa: CASSFDGVAYEQYF; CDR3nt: TGTGCCAGCAGCTTCGACGGAGTTGCCTACGAGCAGTACTTC
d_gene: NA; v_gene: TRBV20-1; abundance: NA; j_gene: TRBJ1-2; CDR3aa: CSASTGGGYTF; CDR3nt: TGCAGTGCTTCTACAGGTGGGGGCTACACCTTC